This T cell receptor beta chain was retrieved from a study of T cell changes during pregnancy in multiple sclerosis. Looked up from germline, CDR1 is SGDLS and CDR2 is YYNGEE. The CDR3 has 15 residues. J gave up 4 bases and V 4 bases, and 3 bases lay outside the gene matches. The table came from immunoSEQ multiplex PCR; TCRdb's copy has only in-frame clones and leaves some out. The profile shows roughly 74,000 clones, 70% to 90% of them singletons. The rearrangement uses TRBV9 and TRBJ2-1; TRBD2 aligns across 12 bases. The sample consisted of peripheral blood, taken before pregnancy. This TCR was recovered from a female donor with multiple sclerosis, enrolled in a pregnancy study. CDR3 DNA sequence: TGTGCCAGCAGCTACGGACTAGCGGGGTACAATGAGCAGTTCTTC. Translation: CASSYGLAGYNEQFF. Full variable domain (rest looked up from reference TRBV9 and TRBJ2-1): DSGVTQTPKHLITATGQRVTLRCSPRSGDLSVYWYQQSLDQGLQFLIQYYNGEERAKGNILERFSAQQFPDLHSELNLSSLELGDSALYFCASSYGLAGYNEQFFGPGTRLTVL.